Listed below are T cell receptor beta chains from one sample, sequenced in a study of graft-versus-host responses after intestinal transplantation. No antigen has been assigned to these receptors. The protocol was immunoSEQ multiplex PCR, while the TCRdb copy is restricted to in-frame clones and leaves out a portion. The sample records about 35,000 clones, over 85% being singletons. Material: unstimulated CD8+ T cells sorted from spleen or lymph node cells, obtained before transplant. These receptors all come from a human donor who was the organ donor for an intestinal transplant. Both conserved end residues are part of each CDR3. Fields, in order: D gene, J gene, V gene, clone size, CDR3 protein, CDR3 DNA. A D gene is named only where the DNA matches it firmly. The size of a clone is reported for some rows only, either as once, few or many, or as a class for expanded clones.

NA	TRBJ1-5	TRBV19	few	CASSNRVKGNQPQHF	TGTGCCAGTAGTAACAGGGTAAAGGGGAATCAGCCCCAGCATTTT
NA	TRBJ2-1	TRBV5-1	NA	CASSLGRREGDNEQFF	TGCGCCAGCAGCTTGGGCAGGCGGGAAGGGGACAATGAGCAGTTCTTC
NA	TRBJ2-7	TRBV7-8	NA	CASSQNGVQSYEQYF	TGTGCCAGCAGCCAAAATGGGGTTCAAAGTTACGAGCAGTACTTC
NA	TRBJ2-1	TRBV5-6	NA	CASSLSGNPIYNEQFF	TGTGCCAGCAGCTTGTCTGGGAACCCCATTTACAATGAGCAGTTCTTC
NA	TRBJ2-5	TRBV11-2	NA	CASSPQGQETQYF	TGTGCCAGCAGCCCCCAGGGTCAAGAGACCCAGTACTTC
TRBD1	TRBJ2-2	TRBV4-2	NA	CASSTGTGTTGELFF	TGTGCCAGCAGCACCGGGACAGGGACGACCGGGGAGCTGTTTTTT
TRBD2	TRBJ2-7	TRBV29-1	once	CSVERGGSYEQYF	TGCAGCGTTGAGCGCGGGGGCTCCTACGAGCAGTACTTC
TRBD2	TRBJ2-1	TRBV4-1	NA	CASSLLAGGPHEQFF	TGCGCCAGCAGCCTCCTAGCGGGAGGGCCCCATGAGCAGTTCTTC
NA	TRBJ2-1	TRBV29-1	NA	CSVEGNEQFF	TGCAGCGTTGAGGGCAATGAGCAGTTCTTC
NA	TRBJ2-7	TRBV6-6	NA	CASTPGLTYEQYF	TGTGCCAGCACCCCGGGTCTGACCTACGAGCAGTACTTC
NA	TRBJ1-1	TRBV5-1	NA	CASSLSRNTEAFF	TGCGCCAGCAGCCTCAGTCGAAACACTGAAGCTTTCTTT
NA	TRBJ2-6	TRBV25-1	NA	CASSRGANVLTF	TGTGCCAGCAGTCGAGGGGCCAACGTCCTGACTTTC
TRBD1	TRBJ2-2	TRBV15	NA	CATSTAGQGDTGELFF	TGTGCCACCAGCACAGCGGGACAGGGGGACACCGGGGAGCTGTTTTTT
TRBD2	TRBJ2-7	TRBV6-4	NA	CASELRGLCYEQYF	TGTGCCAGCGAACTCCGGGGACTATGCTACGAGCAGTACTTC
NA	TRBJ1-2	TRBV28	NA	CASSSGRDYDGYTF	TGTGCCAGCAGTTCGGGCAGGGACTATGATGGCTACACCTTC
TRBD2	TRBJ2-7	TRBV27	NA	CASSLLASGNSYEQYF	TGTGCCAGCAGTTTATTGGCCAGCGGGAACTCCTACGAGCAGTACTTC
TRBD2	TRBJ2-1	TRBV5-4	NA	CASSLMASGRAKNEQFF	TGTGCCAGCAGCTTGATGGCTAGCGGGAGGGCAAAAAATGAGCAGTTCTTC